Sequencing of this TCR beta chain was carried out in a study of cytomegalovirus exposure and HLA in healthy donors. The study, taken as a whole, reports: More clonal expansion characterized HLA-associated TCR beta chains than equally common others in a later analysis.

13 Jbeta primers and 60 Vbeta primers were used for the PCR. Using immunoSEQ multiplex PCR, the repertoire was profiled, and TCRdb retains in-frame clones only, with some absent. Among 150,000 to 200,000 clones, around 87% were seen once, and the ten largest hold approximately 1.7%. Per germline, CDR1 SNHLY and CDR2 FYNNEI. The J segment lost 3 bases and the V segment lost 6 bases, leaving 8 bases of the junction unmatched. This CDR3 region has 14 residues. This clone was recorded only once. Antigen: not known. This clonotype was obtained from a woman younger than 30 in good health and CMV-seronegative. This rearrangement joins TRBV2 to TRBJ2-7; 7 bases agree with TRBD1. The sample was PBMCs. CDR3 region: CASRRGHTFYEQYF. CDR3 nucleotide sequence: TGTGCCAGCAGGAGGGGGCACACCTTCTACGAGCAGTACTTC.